A selection of T cell receptor beta chains follows, all from one sample in a study of beta chain features in type 1 diabetes. Repertoires were generated with immunoSEQ multiplex PCR, while TCRdb's copy carries only in-frame clones and drops some. The table has around 280,000 clones, 7.5% to 9.5% seen once. The material sequenced was central memory CD4+ T cells from blood. Receptors were obtained from a woman aged 18-35 years in good health. Each CDR3 is given with its conserved first and last residue. Fields, in order: V gene, clone size, D gene, J gene, CDR3 protein, CDR3 DNA. A D gene is named only where the DNA matches it firmly. Clone size is shown for a subset of rows, as once, few, many or a class of expanded clone.

TRBV7-6	NA	TRBD1	TRBJ2-5	CASSSGQDGWKTQYF	TGTGCCAGCAGCTCTGGACAGGACGGATGGAAGACCCAGTACTTC
TRBV6-5	NA	NA	TRBJ1-5	CASRPRGHNQPQHF	TGTGCCAGCAGACCTAGGGGTCATAATCAGCCCCAGCATTTT
TRBV7-3	few	NA	TRBJ1-4	CASSQGSINEKLFF	TGCGCCAGCAGCCAAGGGTCTATCAATGAAAAACTGTTTTTT
TRBV4-3	many	NA	TRBJ1-4	CASSPGARGSTNEKLFF	TGCGCCAGCAGCCCGGGGGCCCGTGGGTCAACTAATGAAAAACTGTTTTTT
TRBV14	NA	NA	TRBJ1-1	CASSQVRCNTEAFF	TGTGCCAGCAGCCAAGTTCGGTGTAACACTGAAGCTTTCTTT
TRBV7-3	NA	TRBD1	TRBJ1-1	CASSLIGQALTEAFF	TGTGCCAGCAGCTTAATAGGACAGGCGTTGACTGAAGCTTTCTTT
TRBV30	few	NA	TRBJ2-7	CAWSGGYEQYF	TGTGCCTGGAGTGGAGGCTACGAGCAGTACTTC
TRBV4-3	few	NA	TRBJ2-3	CASSPLVGAADTQYF	TGCGCCAGCAGCCCCCTGGTGGGAGCCGCAGATACGCAGTATTTT
TRBV28	NA	NA	TRBJ1-5	CASGIEGNQPQHF	TGTGCCAGCGGCATAGAGGGCAATCAGCCCCAGCATTTT
TRBV18	NA	NA	TRBJ2-3	CASGRTEDRGDTQYF	TGTGCCAGCGGCAGGACAGAAGACAGAGGTGATACGCAGTATTTT
TRBV29-1	few	NA	TRBJ2-3	CSGRQGDTQYF	TGCAGCGGGCGGCAGGGGGATACGCAGTATTTT
TRBV29-1	NA	TRBD1	TRBJ1-1	CSVYGQGGRTEAFF	TGCAGCGTCTATGGACAGGGGGGTAGGACTGAAGCTTTCTTT
TRBV19	few	NA	TRBJ1-5	CASSIDGNQPQHF	TGTGCCAGTAGTATAGATGGCAATCAGCCCCAGCATTTT
TRBV21-1	few	NA	TRBJ1-4	CASPSGDNEKLFF	TGTGCCAGCCCCAGCGGAGACAATGAAAAACTGTTTTTT
TRBV29-1	few	NA	TRBJ2-3	CSVGDRLSSTDTQYF	TGCAGCGTTGGCGACAGGTTGTCTAGCACAGATACGCAGTATTTT
TRBV18	many	TRBD2	TRBJ2-3	CASSPPSAGLTDTQYF	TGTGCCAGCTCACCACCTTCAGCGGGGCTCACAGATACGCAGTATTTT
TRBV27	few	TRBD2	TRBJ2-1	CASSSYRGGGYNEQFF	TGTGCCAGCAGTTCCTATAGGGGCGGGGGGTACAATGAGCAGTTCTTC
TRBV7-2	NA	NA	TRBJ2-6	CASSLQSTGANVLTF	TGTGCCAGCAGCTTACAATCCACTGGGGCCAACGTCCTGACTTTC
TRBV15	few	NA	TRBJ2-3	CATSRAGQGPSTGDTQYF	TGTGCCACCAGCAGAGCCGGGCAGGGCCCAAGCACTGGGGATACGCAGTATTTT
TRBV10-3	few	NA	TRBJ2-7	CAIGHRDTYEQYF	TGTGCCATCGGACACCGGGACACCTACGAGCAGTACTTC
TRBV7-9	NA	NA	TRBJ2-5	CASSFQGLEETQYF	TGTGCCAGCAGCTTTCAGGGTTTGGAAGAGACCCAGTACTTC
TRBV5-4	NA	NA	TRBJ1-1	CASSSEWTSEAFF	TGTGCCAGCAGCTCCGAATGGACCTCTGAAGCTTTCTTT
TRBV9	few	NA	TRBJ2-1	CASSVAYGTYNEQFF	TGTGCCAGCAGCGTGGCATACGGGACGTACAATGAGCAGTTCTTC
TRBV11-2	NA	NA	TRBJ1-4	CASSLAGLGEKLFF	TGTGCCAGCAGCTTAGCCGGATTAGGTGAAAAACTGTTTTTT
TRBV5-1	few	TRBD1	TRBJ2-3	CASRDPGQGTDTQYF	TGCGCCAGCCGGGACCCGGGACAGGGGACAGATACGCAGTATTTT
TRBV5-4	few	TRBD2	TRBJ2-4	CASGAGGGNIQYF	TGTGCCAGCGGGGCGGGAGGGGGAAACATTCAGTACTTC
TRBV7-8	few	TRBD1	TRBJ2-7	CASSLGLPGTGYEQYF	TGTGCCAGCAGCTTAGGACTCCCCGGGACAGGGTACGAGCAGTACTTC
TRBV7-6	few	NA	TRBJ2-7	CASSLASDYEQYF	TGTGCCAGCAGCTTAGCTTCAGACTACGAGCAGTACTTC
TRBV5-1	NA	TRBD2	TRBJ2-1	CASSNSGGRMTEQFF	TGCGCCAGCAGCAACAGCGGGGGGCGTATGACTGAGCAGTTCTTC
TRBV29-1	few	NA	TRBJ2-5	CSVIRQIQETQYF	TGCAGCGTTATCCGACAGATACAAGAGACCCAGTACTTC
TRBV6-1	NA	NA	TRBJ1-3	CASSGTSGNTIYF	TGTGCCAGCAGTGGGACAAGTGGAAACACCATATATTTT
TRBV19	few	NA	TRBJ2-1	CASNPSSSSYNEQFF	TGTGCCAGTAATCCCTCTTCTAGCTCCTACAATGAGCAGTTCTTC
TRBV7-8	NA	NA	TRBJ2-2	CASSLIPGSRSAGELFF	TGTGCCAGCAGCTTAATCCCGGGATCCCGAAGCGCCGGGGAGCTGTTTTTT
TRBV7-9	few	NA	TRBJ2-5	CASSWSETQYF	TGTGCCAGCAGCTGGTCGGAGACCCAGTACTTC
TRBV14	few	NA	TRBJ2-5	CASSPIDRRGRETQYF	TGTGCCAGCAGCCCGATCGATAGGAGGGGTCGGGAGACCCAGTACTTC
TRBV9	NA	NA	TRBJ2-5	CASSNPGRSETQYF	TGTGCCAGCAGCAATCCGGGACGCTCGGAGACCCAGTACTTC
TRBV4-1	once	TRBD2	TRBJ2-1	CASSRRAGEGDNEQFF	TGCGCCAGCAGCCGGAGGGCGGGAGAAGGTGACAATGAGCAGTTCTTC
TRBV5-1	NA	TRBD1	TRBJ1-1	CASRQGEMNTEAFF	TGCGCCTCCCGACAGGGAGAGATGAACACTGAAGCTTTCTTT
TRBV2	NA	NA	TRBJ1-2	CASSSQFNYGYTF	TGTGCCAGCTCCTCCCAGTTTAACTATGGCTACACCTTC
TRBV7-9	NA	NA	TRBJ2-5	CASSSRTVEETQYF	TGTGCCAGCAGCTCAAGGACGGTAGAGGAGACCCAGTACTTC
TRBV6-5	few	NA	TRBJ1-1	CASSGSGVTEAFF	TGTGCCAGCTCAGGGAGTGGGGTCACTGAAGCTTTCTTT
TRBV11-3	NA	NA	TRBJ2-5	CASSLDGDQDAAQYF	TGTGCCAGCAGCTTAGATGGGGACCAGGACGCGGCCCAGTACTTC
TRBV11-2	few	NA	TRBJ2-6	CASSLEAGANVLTF	TGTGCCAGCAGCTTAGAGGCCGGGGCCAACGTCCTGACTTTC
TRBV11-1	few	NA	TRBJ2-1	CASSFLRESSYNEQFF	TGTGCCAGCAGCTTTCTACGGGAGAGCTCCTACAATGAGCAGTTCTTC
TRBV6-5	few	TRBD1	TRBJ1-2	CASSFEGTAYGYTF	TGTGCCAGCAGTTTTGAGGGGACAGCCTATGGCTACACCTTC
TRBV15	NA	TRBD1	TRBJ2-7	CATSRRQGPGSYEQYF	TGTGCCACCAGCAGGCGACAGGGGCCAGGTTCCTACGAGCAGTACTTC
TRBV30	NA	NA	TRBJ2-7	CAWGRESPYEQYF	TGTGCCTGGGGCAGGGAATCTCCCTACGAGCAGTACTTC
TRBV27	many	NA	TRBJ1-4	CASRPAGVEKLFF	TGTGCCAGCAGGCCGGCAGGGGTTGAAAAACTGTTTTTT
TRBV29-1	NA	NA	TRBJ1-1	CSVGNRNTEAFF	TGCAGCGTTGGGAACAGGAACACTGAAGCTTTCTTT
TRBV5-4	few	TRBD2	TRBJ2-5	CASSRLAGGQETQYF	TGTGCCAGCAGCCGACTAGCGGGGGGACAAGAGACCCAGTACTTC
TRBV9	NA	TRBD2	TRBJ2-3	CASSQGTSADTQYF	TGTGCCAGCAGCCAGGGGACTAGCGCAGATACGCAGTATTTT
TRBV2	NA	NA	TRBJ2-2	CASGPAEGWAGELFF	TGTGCCAGCGGCCCCGCTGAGGGATGGGCCGGGGAGCTGTTTTTT
TRBV5-5	few	TRBD2	TRBJ2-1	CASSPFPRGKYNEQFF	TGTGCCAGCAGCCCTTTTCCGCGGGGGAAGTACAATGAGCAGTTCTTC
TRBV12-5	few	NA	TRBJ1-1	CASGWEGNTEAFF	TGTGCTAGTGGCTGGGAGGGGAACACTGAAGCTTTCTTT
TRBV7-3	few	TRBD1	TRBJ2-1	CASSLGTGVYNEQFF	TGTGCCAGCAGCTTAGGGACAGGTGTTTACAATGAGCAGTTCTTC
TRBV6-5	NA	TRBD1	TRBJ1-5	CASSYTGEAPQHF	TGTGCCAGCAGTTACACAGGGGAGGCGCCCCAGCATTTT
TRBV6-5	few	NA	TRBJ2-1	CASTGRTYNEQFF	TGTGCCAGCACAGGGCGCACCTACAATGAGCAGTTCTTC
TRBV27	few	NA	TRBJ2-3	CASSSPNRGTDTQYF	TGTGCCAGCAGTTCCCCGAACAGGGGCACAGATACGCAGTATTTT
TRBV18	many	NA	TRBJ2-7	CASSTTSSSYEQYF	TGTGCCAGCTCCACGACCTCGAGCTCCTACGAGCAGTACTTC
TRBV9	few	NA	TRBJ2-1	CASSAVEVDSYNEQFF	TGTGCCAGCAGCGCCGTGGAAGTGGACTCCTACAATGAGCAGTTCTTC